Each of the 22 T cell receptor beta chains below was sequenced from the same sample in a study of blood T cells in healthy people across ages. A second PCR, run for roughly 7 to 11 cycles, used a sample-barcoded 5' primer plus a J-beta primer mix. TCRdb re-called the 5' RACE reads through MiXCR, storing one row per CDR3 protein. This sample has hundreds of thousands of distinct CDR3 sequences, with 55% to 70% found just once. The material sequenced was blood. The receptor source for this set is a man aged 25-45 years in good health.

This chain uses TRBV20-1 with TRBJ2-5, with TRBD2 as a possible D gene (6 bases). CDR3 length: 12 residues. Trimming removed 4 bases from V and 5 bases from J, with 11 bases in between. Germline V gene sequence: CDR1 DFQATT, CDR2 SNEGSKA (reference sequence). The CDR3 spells CSATTGDETQYF. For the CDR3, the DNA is TGCAGTGCTACCACGGGGGATGAGACCCAGTACTTC.

The CDR3 loop is CATSRGQGLYKNIQYF. CDR3 DNA sequence: TGTGCCACCAGCAGAGGCCAGGGTTTGTACAAAAACATTCAGTACTTC. V and J are TRBV15 and TRBJ2-4; D may be TRBD1 (5 bases). Germline-derived CDR1 and CDR2 are LNHNV and YYDKDF (reference sequence). The CDR3 is 16 amino acids. V lost 1 base and J lost 3, with 13 bases in between.

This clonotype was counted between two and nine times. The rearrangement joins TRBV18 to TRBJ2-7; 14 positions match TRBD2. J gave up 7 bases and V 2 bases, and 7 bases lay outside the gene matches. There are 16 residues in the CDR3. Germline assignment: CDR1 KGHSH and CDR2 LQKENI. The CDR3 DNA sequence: TGTGCCAGCTCACCAAGAGGACTAGCGGGGGGCTGGGAGCAGTACTTC. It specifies CASSPRGLAGGWEQYF. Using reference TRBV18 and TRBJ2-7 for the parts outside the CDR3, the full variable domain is NAGVMQNPRHLVRRRGQEARLRCSPMKGHSHVYWYRQLPEEGLKFMVYLQKENIIDESGMPKERFSAEFPKEGPSILRIQQVVRGDSAAYFCASSPRGLAGGWEQYFGPGTRLTVT.

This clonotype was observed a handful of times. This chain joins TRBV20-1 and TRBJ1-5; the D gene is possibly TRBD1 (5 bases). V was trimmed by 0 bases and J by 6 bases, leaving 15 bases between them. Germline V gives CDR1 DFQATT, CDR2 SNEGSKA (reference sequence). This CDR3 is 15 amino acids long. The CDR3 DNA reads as TGCAGTGCTAGAGATTTTAGGGGCCCGGGTCAGCCCCAGCATTTT. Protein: CSARDFRGPGQPQHF.

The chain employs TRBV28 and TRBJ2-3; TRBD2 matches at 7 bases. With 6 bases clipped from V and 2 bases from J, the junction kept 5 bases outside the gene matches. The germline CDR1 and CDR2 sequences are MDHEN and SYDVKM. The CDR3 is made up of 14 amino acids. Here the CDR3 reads CASRGQRDTDTQYF. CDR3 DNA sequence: TGTGCCAGCAGAGGCCAGCGGGACACAGATACGCAGTATTTT.

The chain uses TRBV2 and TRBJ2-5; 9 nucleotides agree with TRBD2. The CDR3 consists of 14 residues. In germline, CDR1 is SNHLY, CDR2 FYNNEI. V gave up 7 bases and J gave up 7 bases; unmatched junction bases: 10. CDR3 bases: TGTGCCAGCAATGTGCGACTAGCGGAAGGGACCCAGTACTTC. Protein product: CASNVRLAEGTQYF.

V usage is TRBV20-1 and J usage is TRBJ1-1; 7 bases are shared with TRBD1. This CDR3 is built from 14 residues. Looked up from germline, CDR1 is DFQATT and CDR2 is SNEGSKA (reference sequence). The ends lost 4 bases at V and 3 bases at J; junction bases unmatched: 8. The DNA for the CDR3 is TGCAGTGCTATCGTAGGGGGCGTTGACACTGAAGCTTTCTTT. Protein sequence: CSAIVGGVDTEAFF.

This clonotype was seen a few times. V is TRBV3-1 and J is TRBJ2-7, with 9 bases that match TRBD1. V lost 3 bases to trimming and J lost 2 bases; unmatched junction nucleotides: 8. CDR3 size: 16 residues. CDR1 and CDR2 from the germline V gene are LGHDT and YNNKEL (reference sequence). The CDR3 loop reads CASSHERGTGTYEQYF. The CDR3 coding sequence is TGTGCCAGCAGCCACGAACGAGGGACAGGGACCTACGAGCAGTACTTC.

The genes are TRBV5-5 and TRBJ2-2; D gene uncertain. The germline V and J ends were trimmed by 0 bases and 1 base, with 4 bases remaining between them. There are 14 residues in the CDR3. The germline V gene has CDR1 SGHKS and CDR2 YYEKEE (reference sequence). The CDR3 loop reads CASSLELNTGELFF. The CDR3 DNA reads TGTGCCAGCAGCTTGGAATTGAACACCGGGGAGCTGTTTTTT. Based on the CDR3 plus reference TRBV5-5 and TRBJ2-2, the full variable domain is DAGVTQSPTHLIKTRGQQVTLRCSPISGHKSVSWYQQVLGQGPQFIFQYYEKEERGRGNFPDRFSARQFPNYSSELNVNALLLGDSALYLCASSLELNTGELFFGEGSRLTVL.

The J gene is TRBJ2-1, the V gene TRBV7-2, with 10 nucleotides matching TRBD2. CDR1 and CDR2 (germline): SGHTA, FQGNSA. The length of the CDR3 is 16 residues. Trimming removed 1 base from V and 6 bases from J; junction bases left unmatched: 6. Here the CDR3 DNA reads TGTGCCAGCAGCTTAGGTAGCGGGAGGCGGGGCAATGAGCAGTTCTTC. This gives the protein CASSLGSGRRGNEQFF.

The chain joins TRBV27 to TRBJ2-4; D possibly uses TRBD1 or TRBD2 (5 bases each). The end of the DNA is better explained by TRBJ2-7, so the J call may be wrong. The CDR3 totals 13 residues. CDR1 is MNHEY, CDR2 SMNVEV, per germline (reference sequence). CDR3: CASSIRGEYEQYF. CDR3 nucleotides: TGTGCCAGCAGTATAAGAGGGGAGTACGAGCAGTACTTC.

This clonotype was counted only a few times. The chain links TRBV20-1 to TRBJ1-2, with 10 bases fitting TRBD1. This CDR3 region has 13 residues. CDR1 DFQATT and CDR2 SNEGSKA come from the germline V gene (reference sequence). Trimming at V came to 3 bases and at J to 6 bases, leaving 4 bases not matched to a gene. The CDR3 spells CSASRGTGDGYTF. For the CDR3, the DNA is TGCAGTGCTAGTAGGGGGACAGGGGATGGCTACACCTTC.

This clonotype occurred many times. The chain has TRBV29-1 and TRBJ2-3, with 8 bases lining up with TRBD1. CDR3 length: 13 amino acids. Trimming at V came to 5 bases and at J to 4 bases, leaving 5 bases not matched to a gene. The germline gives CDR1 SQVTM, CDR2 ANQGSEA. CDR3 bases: TGCAGCGTTTGGGGACAGGACGCAGATACGCAGTATTTT. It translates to CSVWGQDADTQYF.

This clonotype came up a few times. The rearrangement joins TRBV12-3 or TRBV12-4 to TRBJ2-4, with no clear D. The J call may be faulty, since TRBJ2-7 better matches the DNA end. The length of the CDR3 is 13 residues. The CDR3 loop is CASSLARNYEQYF. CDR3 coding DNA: TGTGCCAGCAGTTTAGCTCGGAACTACGAGCAGTACTTC.

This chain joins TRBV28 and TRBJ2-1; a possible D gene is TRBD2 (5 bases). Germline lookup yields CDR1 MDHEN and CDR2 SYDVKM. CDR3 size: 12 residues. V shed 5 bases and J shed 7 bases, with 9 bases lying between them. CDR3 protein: CASSRRTNEQFF. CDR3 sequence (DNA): TGTGCCAGCAGTCGACGGACTAATGAGCAGTTCTTC.

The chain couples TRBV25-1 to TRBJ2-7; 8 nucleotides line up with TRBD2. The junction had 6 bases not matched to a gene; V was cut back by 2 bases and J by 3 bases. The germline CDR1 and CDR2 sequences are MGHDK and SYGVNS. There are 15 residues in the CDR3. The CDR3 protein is CASSEPGLGIYEQYF. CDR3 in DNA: TGTGCCAGCAGTGAACCGGGACTAGGGATCTACGAGCAGTACTTC.

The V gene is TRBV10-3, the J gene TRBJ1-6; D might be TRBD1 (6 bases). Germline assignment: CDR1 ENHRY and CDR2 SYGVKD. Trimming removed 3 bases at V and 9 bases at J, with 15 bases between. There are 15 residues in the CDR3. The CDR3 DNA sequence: TGTGCCATCAGTGATCCGCGGGGGCAGGGTTCACCCCTCCACTTT. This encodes CAISDPRGQGSPLHF.

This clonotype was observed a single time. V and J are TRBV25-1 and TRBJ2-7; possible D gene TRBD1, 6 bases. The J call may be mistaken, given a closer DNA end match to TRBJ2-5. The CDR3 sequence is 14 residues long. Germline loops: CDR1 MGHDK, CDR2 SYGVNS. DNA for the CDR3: TGTGCCAGCAGGGGTATGACAGGCGGGGAGACCCAGTACTTC. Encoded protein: CASRGMTGGETQYF.

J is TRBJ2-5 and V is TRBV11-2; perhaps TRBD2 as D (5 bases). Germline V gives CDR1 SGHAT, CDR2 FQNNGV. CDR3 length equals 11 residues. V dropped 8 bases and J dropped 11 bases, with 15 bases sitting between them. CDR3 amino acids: CASSESWEQYF. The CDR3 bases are TGTGCCAGCTCGGAATCATGGGAGCAGTACTTC. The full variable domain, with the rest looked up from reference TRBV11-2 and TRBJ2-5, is EAGVAQSPRYKIIEKRQSVAFWCNPISGHATLYWYQQILGQGPKLLIQFQNNGVVDDSQLPKDRFSAERLKGVDSTLKIQPAKLEDSAVYLCASSESWEQYFGPGTRLLVL.

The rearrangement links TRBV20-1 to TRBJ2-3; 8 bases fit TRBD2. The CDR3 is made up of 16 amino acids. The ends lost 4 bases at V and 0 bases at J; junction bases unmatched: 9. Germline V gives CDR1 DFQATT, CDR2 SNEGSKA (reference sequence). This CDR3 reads CSAIGGGMTSTDTQYF. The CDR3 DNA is TGCAGTGCTATCGGCGGGGGGATGACTAGCACAGATACGCAGTATTTT.

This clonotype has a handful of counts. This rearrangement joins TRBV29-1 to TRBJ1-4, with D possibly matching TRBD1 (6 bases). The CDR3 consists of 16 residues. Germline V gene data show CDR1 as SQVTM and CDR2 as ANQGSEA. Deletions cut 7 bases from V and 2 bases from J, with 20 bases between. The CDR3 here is CSAKRGGWGTNEKLFF. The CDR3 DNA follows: TGCAGCGCCAAGAGAGGGGGATGGGGGACTAATGAAAAACTGTTTTTT.

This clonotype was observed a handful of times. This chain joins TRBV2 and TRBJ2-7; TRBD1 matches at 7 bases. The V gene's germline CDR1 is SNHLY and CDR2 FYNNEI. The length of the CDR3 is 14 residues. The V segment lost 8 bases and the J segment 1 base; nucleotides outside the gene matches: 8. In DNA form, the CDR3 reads TGTGCCAGCCAGACTTACAGGGGATCCTACGAGCAGTACTTC. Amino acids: CASQTYRGSYEQYF.